This T cell receptor beta chain was retrieved from a study of blood T cell repertoires in COVID-19. The germline V gene encodes CDR1 LNHDA and CDR2 SQIVND (reference sequence). V trimming: 7 bases; J trimming: 3 bases; junction bases outside the gene matches: 12. The CDR3 covers 15 residues. Profiled with immunoSEQ multiplex PCR; TCRdb holds only in-frame clones, not every one. The sample gives around 290,000 clones, about nine tenths of which show up once; approximately 2.1% is in the top ten. This clone was seen only once. This sequence was found in a woman between 25 and 40 years old with COVID-19, enrolled during active disease. The sample was peripheral blood. The rearrangement links TRBV19 to TRBJ2-7, with 7 bases that match TRBD2. Here the CDR3 reads CASKYQASGSYEQYF. The CDR3 DNA follows: TGTGCCAGTAAATACCAGGCTAGCGGAAGCTACGAGCAGTACTTC.